This TCR beta chain came from a study of cytomegalovirus exposure and HLA in healthy donors. General study results and limits: A likely sequencing artifact accounted for one observed cluster of highly shared sequence variants.

Germline-derived CDR1 and CDR2 are MGHDK and SYGVNS. The germline V and J ends were trimmed by 5 bases and 6 bases, with 14 bases remaining between them. The CDR3 loop spans 13 amino acids. 60 Vbeta and 13 Jbeta primers were used in PCR. TCRdb's table, derived via immunoSEQ multiplex PCR, lists solely in-frame clones and lacks some. The table includes about 190,000 clones, around three quarters detected once. In the case of this clone: What it binds is not known.

Sequencing input: PBMCs. The gene calls are TRBV25-1 and TRBJ2-7, with D possibly being TRBD1 (6 bases). This receptor was taken from a woman in her late teens or twenties in good health and CMV-seronegative. The CDR3 reads CASSTSRGSEQYF. The CDR3 DNA follows: TGTGCCAGCAGTACATCCAGGGGTTCCGAGCAGTACTTC.